This T cell receptor beta chain was identified in a study of blood T cells in healthy people across ages (dated by TCRdb to the mid-2010s). In terms of the full investigation: Template switching captured roughly one uniquely barcoded TCR beta cDNA molecule per two T cells in model experiments. Age-related changes in TCR beta repertoire diversity were measured in the study by deep sequencing normalized with unique cDNA molecular identifiers. Four age groups were formed from the donors: young (average approximately 15 years), middle-aged (approximately 39), aged (around 62) and long-lived (roughly 81). Using the same blood draw, the study looked at two additional independent replicas of 1 million unique cDNA reads for two donors, one aged 18 to 30 and the other aged 80 or older. Findings and caveats that apply to the study as a whole: Total diversity estimates from one million sequenced T cells were considered lower bounds and underestimates. Donor CMV infection status was unknown, potentially confounding age-related changes in expanded clonotypes. As age increased, observed TCR beta diversity per million T cells dropped in a roughly linear way, and a significant reduction was already evident by age 40. Observed TCR beta diversity correlated strongly with the percentage of naive T cells measured by flow cytometry. Because profiling used bulk unsorted PBMCs, naive and antigen-experienced compartments could not be compared conclusively. Compared with the aged group, the long-lived group had more naive CD4+ T cells, fewer expanded clones and increased TCR diversity, suggesting age selection.

The donors were 40 or so Caucasian individuals from Russia, aged roughly 6 to 100 years, who were systemically healthy. Each donor gave approximately 9.3 milliliters of peripheral blood, collected into EDTA-treated Vacutainer tubes. PBMCs were isolated by Ficoll-Paque density-gradient centrifugation, with at least 6.5 million obtained per sample. Total RNA was extracted from PBMCs with Trizol reagent, with at least 5 micrograms obtained per sample. The percentages of naive CD45RAhigh/CD27high T cells were determined by flow cytometry on a PBMC aliquot from every donor. Regarding this clonotype: It has no known antigen specificity. One base away there is no much larger clone; base qualities are not given.

The library relied on 5' RACE. Instrument on record: Illumina HiSeq 2500. A second PCR of roughly 6 to 12 cycles was run with a J-beta primer mix and a sample-barcoded 5' primer. A template-switch 5' adaptor carrying 12 random nucleotides introduced a unique molecular identifier onto each TCR beta cDNA molecule. At least 3 million CDR3-containing paired-end reads were obtained from each sample. The Mint cDNA synthesis kit, primed by a TRBC-specific oligonucleotide, was used to synthesize first-strand cDNA from all RNA. Following uracil-DNA glycosylase treatment, a first 18-cycle PCR with universal primers M1SS and BC2_uni_R was performed on all cDNA. As for how the authors treated the data: For normalization, 1 million high-quality reads were randomly selected from each sample, with every read carrying a distinct molecular identifier. Instead of being binned into consensus sequences, reads with shared molecular identifiers were discarded. CDR3 identification, clonotype clustering and error correction used MiTCR with a Q25 quality threshold and the strictest error-elimination algorithm. A nonparametric unseen species model with Euler transformation was used to estimate lower-bound total TCR beta diversity. Using fastp at Q25 and MiXCR, TCRdb reprocessed the public reads and kept productive beta chains. Rows are combined by CDR3 protein, so each entry shows the most common genes and DNA. The V and J calls and clone size come from TCRdb's table, not from the authors' own analysis. The sample contains about 780,000 distinct CDR3 sequences, roughly 24% of them found a single time. About 3% of the sample rests with the top ten.

The CDR3, cysteine through phenylalanine, is 16 amino acids long. Only the CDR3 region is kept as DNA, spanning 48 bases read in frame from base 1. The junction carries 21 bases between V and J, which are trimmed by 8 bases and 5 bases respectively. Looking up the germline V gene (reference sequence) yields CDR1 SEHNR and CDR2 FQNEAQ. These same data were also listed under a study on T cells of mothers and their children. The second publication reports: The donors were nine systemically healthy Caucasian individuals, made up of three mothers and their six children. cDNA synthesis consumed the entire amount of extracted RNA, loaded at about 1.6 ug RNA in each 15 ul reaction. In the second PCR, sample barcodes and 2-4 random nucleotides were introduced via the M1S primer. Over 9.5 million TCR beta CDR3 reads were obtained for each mother, and about 3 million reads were obtained for each child. Thymic selection shapes the output of TCR recombination in a similar way in related and unrelated pairs, and inherited differences have a minor effect. Normalized repertoire overlap in related mother-child pairs was always slightly higher than in unrelated mother-child pairs, but the difference was never significant. With a sensitivity of approximately 96 clones per million clonotypes, no persistent microchimeric T cell clones were detected. Deep NGS was used in the study to compare the TCR beta repertoires of mothers and children and to look for features that separate related mother-child pairs from unrelated individuals. Mothers averaged approximately 40 +/- 4 years of age and children averaged roughly 10 +/- 4 years. Libraries were sequenced on Illumina HiSeq 2000 with 100+100 nt paired-end reads after adapter ligation with NEBNext reagents. To prevent cross-contamination, the mother and child libraries were prepared a month apart and were sequenced in separate runs. For each donor, between roughly 500,000 and 2,300,000 distinct TCR beta clonotypes were identified. Naive TCR beta clonotypes were estimated from low-frequency clonotypes matched to each donor's FACS-determined naive share, without sorting.

The V gene is TRBV7-9 and the J gene is TRBJ1-4, and TRBD1 may be the D gene, going by 6 matching bases. Sequenced input: blood. The sequence came from a boy younger than 18 in good health. The CDR3 protein sequence reads: CASPPGDGTPNEKLFF. The DNA sequence is TGTGCCAGCCCCCCAGGGGACGGAACCCCAAATGAAAAACTGTTTTTT.